These 16 T cell receptor beta chains came from one sample sequenced in a study of T-cell reconstitution after alpha-beta-depleted transplantation in children. The TCRbeta library was prepared with unique molecular identifiers. TCRdb independently ran MiXCR on the PCR reads; one entry per CDR3 protein. The sample lists fewer than 550,000 distinct CDR3 sequences; roughly 17% were seen once. The starting material was PBMCs, mostly from graft donor cells, obtained 360 days after TCRalphabeta/CD19-depleted stem cell transplant. The receptors come from a boy in the first two years of life who had a stem cell transplant for Wiskott-Aldrich syndrome, so the T cells may come from the graft donor.

V and J are TRBV15 and TRBJ2-2; D tentatively fits TRBD1 or TRBD2 (6 bases each). Trimming took 5 bases from V and 5 from J, leaving 18 bases between them. The germline CDR1 and CDR2 sequences are LNHNV and YYDKDF (reference sequence). The CDR3 is 16 amino acids. CDR3 residues: CATSPNKGGWTGELFF. As DNA, the CDR3 is TGTGCCACCAGCCCTAACAAAGGGGGGTGGACCGGGGAGCTGTTTTTT.

This clonotype was picked up a small number of times. The CDR3 region is CSVDRGLTEAFF. The CDR3 nucleotides are TGCAGCGTTGACAGGGGGCTAACTGAAGCTTTCTTT. The V call is TRBV29-1, the J call TRBJ1-1; 8 bases are a match to TRBD1. Trimming cost V 3 bases and J 5 bases; bases outside gene matches: 2. This CDR3 has 12 residues. Germline values: CDR1 SQVTM, CDR2 ANQGSEA.

This clonotype was seen a single time. The V gene is TRBV4-2, the J gene TRBJ1-5, with no clear D. The CDR3 runs to 17 residues. Trimming stripped 1 base from V and 3 bases from J, with 16 bases between. Germline lookup yields CDR1 LGHNA and CDR2 YNFKEQ. Here the CDR3 DNA reads TGTGCCAGCAGCCAAGCGGTGGGCAACGGAATCAATCAGCCCCAGCATTTT. Amino acid sequence: CASSQAVGNGINQPQHF.

The chain employs TRBV11-2 and TRBJ2-1; perhaps TRBD2 as D (8 bases). V dropped 7 bases and J dropped 7 bases, with 26 bases sitting between them. The CDR3 runs to 17 residues. The germline gives CDR1 SGHAT, CDR2 FQNNGV. The CDR3 DNA reads as TGTGCCAGCACCCCAAGGGGGCGGGAGGCCCTTAGGAATGAGCAGTTCTTC. Translation: CASTPRGREALRNEQFF.

The chain joins TRBV5-1 to TRBJ2-1; 7 nucleotides line up with TRBD2. CDR3 length: 18 amino acids. The junction had 15 bases not matched to a gene; V was cut back by 4 bases and J by 2 bases. Per germline, CDR1 SGHRS and CDR2 YFSETQ. CDR3 region: CASSRVVGAGVPYNEQFF. The CDR3 bases are TGCGCCAGCAGCCGAGTTGTCGGGGCGGGGGTCCCCTACAATGAGCAGTTCTTC.

The chain couples TRBV20-1 to TRBJ2-1, with D tentatively TRBD2 (6 bases). The CDR3 contains 17 residues. The V end lost 2 bases, the J end lost 5 bases, and 22 bases lay between the germline ends. Germline-derived CDR1 and CDR2 are DFQATT and SNEGSKA (reference sequence). In DNA form, the CDR3 reads TGCAGTGCTAGAAGACTAGGCCTGGGGCGTTTGCACAATGAGCAGTTCTTC. This codes for CSARRLGLGRLHNEQFF.

This clonotype occurred many times. The chain joins TRBV4-3 to TRBJ2-2; 8 bases are shared with TRBD1. V was clipped by 0 bases and J by 5 bases; unmatched bases: 11. The CDR3 runs 18 residues. Germline CDR1 and CDR2: LGHNA and YSLEER. CDR3 sequence reads: CASSQDLVDRGITGELFF. The CDR3 bases are TGCGCCAGCAGCCAAGATCTAGTCGACAGGGGTATTACCGGGGAGCTGTTTTTT.

This clonotype was seen more than once but under ten times. The rearrangement joins TRBV4-1 to TRBJ2-7; D not resolved. Trimming took off 1 base at V and 0 bases at J, with 10 bases between the two ends. The CDR3 consists of 15 residues. Germline values: CDR1 MGHRA, CDR2 YSYEKL. CDR3 DNA sequence: TGCGCCAGCAGCCAAGTCTGGCAGGTCTCCTACGAGCAGTACTTC. Translating gives CASSQVWQVSYEQYF.

J is TRBJ2-3 and V is TRBV6-5; D could derive from TRBD1 or TRBD2 (5 bases each). Germline V gene sequence: CDR1 MNHEY, CDR2 SVGAGI. This CDR3 region has 14 residues. Deletions cut 2 bases from V and 2 bases from J, with 8 bases between. DNA for the CDR3: TGTGCCAGCAGTTACGGGGGTTTCACAGATACGCAGTATTTT. Amino acid sequence: CASSYGGFTDTQYF.

The V gene is TRBV12-3 or TRBV12-4, the J gene TRBJ1-6, with D maybe TRBD1 (6 bases). The CDR3 runs 13 residues. V shed 10 bases and J shed 9 bases, with 16 bases lying between them. CDR3 region: CAIQQGGGSPLHF. As DNA, the CDR3 is TGTGCCATACAACAGGGTGGGGGTTCACCCCTCCACTTT.

This clonotype appeared a few times. The V gene is TRBV7-9, the J gene TRBJ1-6, with D tentatively TRBD1 (5 bases). Germline CDR1 is SEHNR and CDR2 is FQNEAQ (reference sequence). V was cut by 5 bases and J by 8 bases, with 10 bases left in between. This CDR3 spans 13 amino acids. The CDR3 DNA reads TGTGCCAGCAGCCCACAGGTTTATTCACCCCTCCACTTT. Its protein is CASSPQVYSPLHF.

This chain uses TRBV15 with TRBJ2-2; 9 nucleotides match TRBD2. This CDR3 is 16 amino acids long. J gave up 3 bases and V 0 bases, and 2 bases lay outside the gene matches. CDR1 and CDR2 (germline): LNHNV, YYDKDF (reference sequence). The CDR3 sequence: CATSRDLAGYTGELFF. CDR3 nucleotide sequence: TGTGCCACCAGCAGAGATCTAGCGGGGTACACCGGGGAGCTGTTTTTT.

The chain joins TRBV7-2 to TRBJ1-2; a possible D gene is TRBD1 (5 bases). Trimming cost V 5 bases and J 6 bases, with 16 bases left between them. CDR3 length: 14 amino acids. CDR1 and CDR2 from the germline V gene are SGHTA and FQGNSA. DNA for the CDR3: TGTGCCAGCAGCACGAGGAGGGGCCGGGATGGCTACACCTTC. It translates to CASSTRRGRDGYTF.

The V gene is TRBV12-3 or TRBV12-4, the J gene TRBJ1-1; no clear D gene. Trimming shortened V by 3 bases and J by 14 bases, and 10 bases separated the two germline ends. The CDR3 runs to 10 residues. This CDR3 is CASSLRTAFF. For the CDR3, the DNA is TGTGCCAGCAGTTTGCGGACTGCATTCTTT.

The chain has TRBV6-6 and TRBJ1-1; D unresolved. This CDR3 region has 12 residues. In germline, CDR1 is MNHNY, CDR2 SVGAGI (reference sequence). V was trimmed by 3 bases and J by 5 bases, leaving 7 bases between them. CDR3 sequence reads: CASSYSITEAFF. CDR3 coding DNA: TGTGCCAGCAGTTATTCTATAACTGAAGCTTTCTTT.

This rearrangement joins TRBV29-1 to TRBJ2-5; 8 nucleotides line up with TRBD1. The CDR3 is made up of 14 amino acids. Germline CDR1 is SQVTM and CDR2 is ANQGSEA. Trimming removed 7 bases from V and 4 bases from J; junction bases left unmatched: 11. CDR3: CSGVRWTGRETQYF. CDR3 coding DNA: TGCAGCGGAGTGCGGTGGACAGGGCGAGAGACCCAGTACTTC.